The clone carrying this T cell receptor (beta chain) appeared once. Antigen specificity is unknown. Produced via immunoSEQ multiplex PCR; TCRdb's table is partial and in-frame only. Counted here are more than 40,000 clones, around four fifths occurring once; the ten biggest clones make up approximately 3.6%. The data stem from a study of radiotherapy plus CTLA-4 blockade in lung cancer. The overall study: With 25% to 40% of patients having disease control, objective responses were seen in about 19%. Study-wide points: Radiotherapy plus ipilimumab was followed by expansion in blood of tumor-derived TCR clones.

Looked up from germline, CDR1 is LNHDA and CDR2 is SQIVND (reference sequence). The CDR3 contains 19 residues. Trimming at V came to 1 base and at J to 5 bases, leaving 16 bases not matched to a gene. The gene calls are TRBV19 and TRBJ2-3; 9 bases agree with TRBD2. Sequencing was performed on peripheral blood, taken from a patient treated with radiotherapy plus ipilimumab. The source of this sequence is a human donor with non-small cell lung cancer who had stable disease on radiotherapy plus ipilimumab. DNA for the CDR3: TGTGCCAGTAGTATAGGGTCCCATGCGGCGGGAGGGCCACGAGATACGCAGTATTTT. It translates to CASSIGSHAAGGPRDTQYF.